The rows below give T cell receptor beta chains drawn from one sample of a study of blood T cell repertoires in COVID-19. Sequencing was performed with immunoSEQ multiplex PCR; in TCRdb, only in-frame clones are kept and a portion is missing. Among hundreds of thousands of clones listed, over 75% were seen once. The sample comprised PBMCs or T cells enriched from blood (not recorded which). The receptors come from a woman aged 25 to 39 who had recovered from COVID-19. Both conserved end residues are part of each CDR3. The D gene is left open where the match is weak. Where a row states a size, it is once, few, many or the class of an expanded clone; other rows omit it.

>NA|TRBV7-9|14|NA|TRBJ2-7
CASTFDLSPYEQYF
TGTGCCAGCACCTTTGACTTAAGCCCCTACGAGCAGTACTTC
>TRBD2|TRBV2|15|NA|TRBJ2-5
CASSALAGGQETQYF
TGTGCCAGCAGTGCGTTAGCGGGGGGTCAAGAGACCCAGTACTTC
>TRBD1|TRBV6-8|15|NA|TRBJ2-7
CASRVYRDSSYEQYF
TGTGCCAGCAGGGTATACCGGGACAGCTCCTACGAGCAGTACTTC
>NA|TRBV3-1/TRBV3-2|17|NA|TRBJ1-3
CASSHGPTGVIGNAIYF
TGTGCCAGCAGCCATGGCCCTACAGGCGTTATCGGAAACGCCATATATTTT
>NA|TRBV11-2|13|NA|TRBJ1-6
CASSSMYNSPLHF
TGTGCCAGCAGCTCCATGTATAATTCACCCCTCCACTTT
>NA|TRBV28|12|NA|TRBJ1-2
CASSSTAYGYTF
TGTGCCAGCAGTTCGACAGCGTATGGCTACACCTTC
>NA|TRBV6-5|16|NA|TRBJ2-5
CASSYSSPTRQETQYF
TGTGCCAGCAGTTACTCGAGCCCTACCCGACAGGAGACCCAGTACTTC
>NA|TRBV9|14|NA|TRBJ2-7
CASSVEPGTDEQYF
TGTGCCAGCAGCGTAGAACCGGGTACGGACGAGCAGTACTTC
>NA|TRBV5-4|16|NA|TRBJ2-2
CASSLAGGGSTGELFF
TGTGCCAGCAGCTTGGCAGGGGGCGGGAGTACCGGGGAGCTGTTTTTT
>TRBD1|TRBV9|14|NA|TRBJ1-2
CASTSGGANYGYTF
TGTGCCAGCACCTCAGGGGGCGCCAACTATGGCTACACCTTC
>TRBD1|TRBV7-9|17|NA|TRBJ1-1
CASSTPPTGRMNTEAFF
TGTGCCAGCAGCACGCCCCCGACAGGGCGGATGAACACTGAAGCTTTCTTT
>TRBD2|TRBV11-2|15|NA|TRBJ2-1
CASSPLGGLENEQFF
TGTGCCAGCAGCCCCCTAGGGGGACTAGAGAATGAGCAGTTCTTC
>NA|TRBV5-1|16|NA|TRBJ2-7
CASSLNRQGTNYEQYF
TGCGCCAGCAGCTTAAACCGACAGGGGACTAACTACGAGCAGTACTTC
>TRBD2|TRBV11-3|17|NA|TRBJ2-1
CASSRRGQRGLYNEQFF
TGTGCCAGCAGCCGCCGCGGGCAGCGGGGGTTGTACAATGAGCAGTTCTTC
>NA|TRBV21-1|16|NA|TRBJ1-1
CASLQGEQYMNTEAFF
TGTGCCAGCCTCCAGGGGGAACAATACATGAACACTGAAGCTTTCTTT
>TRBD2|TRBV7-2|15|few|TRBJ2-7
CASSLGTSRSYEQYF
TGTGCCAGCAGCCTCGGGACTAGCAGGTCCTACGAGCAGTACTTC
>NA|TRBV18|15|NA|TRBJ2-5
CASSPSMHERETQYF
TGTGCCAGCTCACCATCGATGCACGAGAGGGAGACCCAGTACTTC
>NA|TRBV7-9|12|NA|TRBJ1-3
CASGGGGNTIYF
TGTGCCAGCGGCGGGGGTGGAAACACCATATATTTT
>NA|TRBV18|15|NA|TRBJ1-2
CASSSQADNLYGYTF
TGTGCCAGCTCATCACAGGCCGACAACCTCTATGGCTACACCTTC
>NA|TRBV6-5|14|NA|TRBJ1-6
CASSRPAYNSPLHF
TGTGCCAGCAGTCGCCCAGCCTATAATTCACCCCTCCACTTT
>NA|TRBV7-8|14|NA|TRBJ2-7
CASSLGDRNYEQYF
TGTGCCAGCAGCTTAGGCGACAGAAACTACGAGCAGTACTTC
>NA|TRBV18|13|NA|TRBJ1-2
CASSPRQEDGYTF
TGTGCCAGCTCACCACGACAGGAAGATGGCTACACCTTC
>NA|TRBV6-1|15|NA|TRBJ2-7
CASSEGQAGSYEQYF
TGTGCCAGCAGTGAAGGACAGGCCGGCTCCTACGAGCAGTACTTC
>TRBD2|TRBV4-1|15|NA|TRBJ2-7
CASSQGRGGRYEQYF
TGCGCCAGCAGCCAAGGCCGGGGGGGCCGCTACGAGCAGTACTTC
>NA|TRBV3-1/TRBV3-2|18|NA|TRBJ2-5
CASSRQNLGLPGVETQYF
TGTGCCAGCAGCCGACAAAACCTGGGACTTCCTGGGGTAGAGACCCAGTACTTC
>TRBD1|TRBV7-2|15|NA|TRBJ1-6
CASSLVGRGNSPLHF
TGTGCCAGCAGCTTAGTGGGCAGGGGGAATTCACCCCTCCACTTT
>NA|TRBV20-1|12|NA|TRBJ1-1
CSASHGGTEAFF
TGCAGTGCTAGTCACGGAGGCACTGAAGCTTTCTTT
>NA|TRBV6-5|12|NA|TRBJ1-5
CASTTGEQPQHF
TGTGCCAGCACCACGGGGGAACAGCCCCAGCATTTT
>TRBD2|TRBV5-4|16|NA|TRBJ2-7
CASSLGGAGGSYEQYF
TGTGCCAGCAGCCTGGGAGGAGCGGGGGGATCATACGAGCAGTACTTC
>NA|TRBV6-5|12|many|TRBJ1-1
CASSFKGSEAFF
TGTGCCAGCAGTTTTAAGGGGTCTGAAGCTTTCTTT
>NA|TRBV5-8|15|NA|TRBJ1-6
CASSSVVGYNSPLHF
TGTGCCAGCAGCTCCGTGGTCGGCTATAATTCACCCCTCCACTTT
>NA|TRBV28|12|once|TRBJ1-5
CATGVSNQPQHF
TGTGCCACCGGGGTGAGCAATCAGCCCCAGCATTTT
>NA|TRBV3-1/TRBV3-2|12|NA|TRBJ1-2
CASSQTGRGYTF
TGTGCCAGCAGCCAAACAGGCCGTGGCTACACCTTC
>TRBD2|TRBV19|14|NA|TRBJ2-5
CASSISGGAETQYF
TGTGCCAGTAGTATTAGCGGGGGGGCGGAGACCCAGTACTTC
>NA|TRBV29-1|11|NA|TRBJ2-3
CSVGETGTQYF
TGCAGCGTTGGGGAGACGGGGACGCAGTATTTT
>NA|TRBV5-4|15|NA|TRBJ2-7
CASSLPGTKTYEQYF
TGTGCCAGCAGCTTGCCCGGGACAAAAACCTACGAGCAGTACTTC
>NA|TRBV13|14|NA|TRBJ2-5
CASSFMEIQETQYF
TGTGCCAGCAGCTTTATGGAGATCCAAGAGACCCAGTACTTC
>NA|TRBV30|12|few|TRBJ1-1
CAWNRVVTEAFF
TGTGCCTGGAACAGGGTAGTCACTGAAGCTTTCTTT
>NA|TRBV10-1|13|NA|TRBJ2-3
CASSVSPTDTQYF
TGCGCCAGCAGTGTTAGCCCCACAGATACGCAGTATTTT
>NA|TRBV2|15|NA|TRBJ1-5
CASSWTLRTNQPQHF
TGTGCCAGCAGCTGGACTCTTCGAACGAATCAGCCCCAGCATTTT
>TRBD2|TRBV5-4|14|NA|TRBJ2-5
CASSLMGGGETQYF
TGTGCCAGCAGCTTGATGGGCGGGGGTGAGACCCAGTACTTC
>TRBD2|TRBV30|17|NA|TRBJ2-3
CAWSVITDRGGADTQYF
TGTGCCTGGAGTGTAATTACGGATCGGGGGGGCGCAGATACGCAGTATTTT
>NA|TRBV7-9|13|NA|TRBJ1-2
CASSRDGQGGYTF
TGTGCCAGCAGCCGAGACGGACAAGGAGGCTACACCTTC
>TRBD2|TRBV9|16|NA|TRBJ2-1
CASSTGLAGPDNEQFF
TGTGCCAGCAGCACCGGACTAGCGGGACCCGACAATGAGCAGTTCTTC
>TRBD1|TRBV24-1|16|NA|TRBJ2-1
CATSEPGQGAFNEQFF
TGTGCCACCAGTGAGCCCGGACAGGGGGCGTTCAATGAGCAGTTCTTC
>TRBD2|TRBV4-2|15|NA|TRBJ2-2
CASSPGTSPAWELFF
TGTGCCAGCAGCCCCGGGACTAGCCCAGCCTGGGAGCTGTTTTTT
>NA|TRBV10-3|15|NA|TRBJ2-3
CAISDPWTGTDTQYF
TGTGCCATCAGTGATCCATGGACAGGCACAGATACGCAGTATTTT
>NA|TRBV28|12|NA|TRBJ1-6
CASSLINSPLHF
TGTGCCAGCAGTTTAATAAATTCACCCCTCCACTTT
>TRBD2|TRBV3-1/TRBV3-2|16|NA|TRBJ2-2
CASSPIAGGHTGELFF
TGTGCCAGCAGCCCCATAGCGGGGGGGCACACCGGGGAGCTGTTTTTT
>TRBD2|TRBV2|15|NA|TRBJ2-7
CASRPGTSGGYEQYF
TGTGCCAGCAGGCCAGGGACTAGCGGGGGATACGAGCAGTACTTC
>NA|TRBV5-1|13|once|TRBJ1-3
CASAEVSGNTIYF
TGCGCCAGCGCGGAAGTCTCTGGAAACACCATATATTTT
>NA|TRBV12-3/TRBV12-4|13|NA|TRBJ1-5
CASSYRVQEPQHF
TGTGCCAGCAGCTACAGGGTTCAGGAGCCCCAGCATTTT